The rows below give T cell receptor beta chains drawn from one sample of a study of Ad26.COV2.S vaccination and SARS-CoV-2 variants. Some clones are missing from TCRdb's copy, which holds only in-frame ones; the method was immunoSEQ multiplex PCR. This sample has approximately 410,000 clones, with approximately 90% found just once. Sequenced here: peripheral blood, sampled in a trial of Ad26.COV2.S vaccine versus placebo. The receptors originated from a person between 18 and 59 years old who received the Ad26.COV2.S COVID-19 vaccine or a placebo. Each CDR3 is given with its conserved first and last residue. The order of the fields is D gene, J gene, V gene, clone size, CDR3 protein, CDR3 DNA. The D gene is left open where the match is weak. Clone size is stated in some rows and not others, as once, few, many or a class when expanded.

>-|TRBJ2-7|TRBV6-5|once
CASSPGVVYEQYF
TGTGCCAGCAGTCCAGGGGTGGTCTACGAGCAGTACTTC
>TRBD1|TRBJ2-1|TRBV14|-
CASSHFKGASYNEQFF
TGTGCCAGCAGCCATTTTAAGGGGGCGTCGTACAATGAGCAGTTCTTC
>-|TRBJ1-5|TRBV6-1|-
CASSDAPNQPQHF
TGTGCCAGCAGTGACGCTCCAAATCAGCCCCAGCATTTT
>TRBD1|TRBJ2-4|TRBV7-2|-
CASSVVPRGQGKNIQYF
TGTGCCAGCAGCGTAGTCCCCCGTGGACAGGGGAAAAACATTCAGTACTTC
>-|TRBJ2-2|TRBV9|-
CASSPRFNTGELFF
TGTGCCAGCAGCCCGCGGTTTAACACCGGGGAGCTGTTTTTT
>-|TRBJ1-6|TRBV19|-
CASSILGSSYNSPLHF
TGTGCCAGTAGTATCCTGGGGAGCTCCTATAATTCACCCCTCCACTTT
>-|TRBJ2-7|TRBV7-2|once
CASSLVLGGYEQYF
TGTGCCAGCAGCTTAGTGTTGGGTGGATACGAGCAGTACTTC
>TRBD1|TRBJ1-3|TRBV2|-
CASSEFRQGASGNTIYF
TGTGCCAGCAGTGAATTTCGACAGGGAGCCTCTGGAAACACCATATATTTT
>-|TRBJ2-1|TRBV7-2|-
CASSLATAPYNEQFF
TGTGCCAGCAGCTTAGCTACTGCCCCATACAATGAGCAGTTCTTC
>TRBD2|TRBJ2-7|TRBV27|-
CATSRAGDEQYF
TGTGCCACCAGCAGGGCGGGGGACGAGCAGTACTTC
>-|TRBJ1-2|TRBV21-1|-
CASSPRLRTLDREADGYTF
TGTGCCAGCAGCCCTCGCTTACGTACCTTGGACAGGGAGGCTGATGGCTACACCTTC
>TRBD1|TRBJ2-7|TRBV7-2|-
CASSPITGQGAYEQYF
TGTGCCAGCAGCCCCATAACGGGACAGGGGGCTTACGAGCAGTACTTC
>-|TRBJ1-3|TRBV5-1|once
CASSLEAGGAGNTIYF
TGCGCCAGCAGCTTGGAGGCCGGGGGCGCCGGAAACACCATATATTTT
>TRBD1|TRBJ1-5|TRBV5-6|few
CASSLFGQGLWPQHF
TGTGCCAGCAGCTTGTTTGGACAGGGCTTGTGGCCCCAGCATTTT
>TRBD2|TRBJ2-5|TRBV24-1|once
CATSFSTSGGLETQYF
TGTGCCACCAGTTTTTCGACTAGCGGGGGGTTGGAGACCCAGTACTTC
>-|TRBJ1-2|TRBV6-5|few
CASSYLGGGYGYTF
TGTGCCAGCAGTTACTTAGGGGGAGGCTATGGCTACACCTTC
>-|TRBJ2-7|TRBV11-3|-
CASSRDGYEQYF
TGTGCCAGCAGCCGGGACGGCTACGAGCAGTACTTC
>TRBD2|TRBJ2-5|TRBV7-6|-
CASSLAWGGWETQYF
TGTGCCAGCAGCTTAGCGTGGGGAGGGTGGGAGACCCAGTACTTC
>TRBD2|TRBJ2-3|TRBV11-2|-
CASSLGGLAGYLTDTQYF
TGTGCCAGCAGCTTAGGGGGACTAGCGGGATACCTCACAGATACGCAGTATTTT
>-|TRBJ1-4|TRBV6-2/TRBV6-3|-
CASSYEGGQGEKLFF
TGTGCCAGCAGTTACGAGGGGGGCCAAGGGGAAAAACTGTTTTTT
>-|TRBJ1-1|TRBV6-5|-
CASRFYGGTEAFF
TGTGCCAGCAGGTTTTACGGCGGCACTGAAGCTTTCTTT
>-|TRBJ1-2|TRBV5-6|-
CASSLQGNYGYTF
TGTGCCAGCAGCCTCCAGGGGAACTATGGCTACACCTTC